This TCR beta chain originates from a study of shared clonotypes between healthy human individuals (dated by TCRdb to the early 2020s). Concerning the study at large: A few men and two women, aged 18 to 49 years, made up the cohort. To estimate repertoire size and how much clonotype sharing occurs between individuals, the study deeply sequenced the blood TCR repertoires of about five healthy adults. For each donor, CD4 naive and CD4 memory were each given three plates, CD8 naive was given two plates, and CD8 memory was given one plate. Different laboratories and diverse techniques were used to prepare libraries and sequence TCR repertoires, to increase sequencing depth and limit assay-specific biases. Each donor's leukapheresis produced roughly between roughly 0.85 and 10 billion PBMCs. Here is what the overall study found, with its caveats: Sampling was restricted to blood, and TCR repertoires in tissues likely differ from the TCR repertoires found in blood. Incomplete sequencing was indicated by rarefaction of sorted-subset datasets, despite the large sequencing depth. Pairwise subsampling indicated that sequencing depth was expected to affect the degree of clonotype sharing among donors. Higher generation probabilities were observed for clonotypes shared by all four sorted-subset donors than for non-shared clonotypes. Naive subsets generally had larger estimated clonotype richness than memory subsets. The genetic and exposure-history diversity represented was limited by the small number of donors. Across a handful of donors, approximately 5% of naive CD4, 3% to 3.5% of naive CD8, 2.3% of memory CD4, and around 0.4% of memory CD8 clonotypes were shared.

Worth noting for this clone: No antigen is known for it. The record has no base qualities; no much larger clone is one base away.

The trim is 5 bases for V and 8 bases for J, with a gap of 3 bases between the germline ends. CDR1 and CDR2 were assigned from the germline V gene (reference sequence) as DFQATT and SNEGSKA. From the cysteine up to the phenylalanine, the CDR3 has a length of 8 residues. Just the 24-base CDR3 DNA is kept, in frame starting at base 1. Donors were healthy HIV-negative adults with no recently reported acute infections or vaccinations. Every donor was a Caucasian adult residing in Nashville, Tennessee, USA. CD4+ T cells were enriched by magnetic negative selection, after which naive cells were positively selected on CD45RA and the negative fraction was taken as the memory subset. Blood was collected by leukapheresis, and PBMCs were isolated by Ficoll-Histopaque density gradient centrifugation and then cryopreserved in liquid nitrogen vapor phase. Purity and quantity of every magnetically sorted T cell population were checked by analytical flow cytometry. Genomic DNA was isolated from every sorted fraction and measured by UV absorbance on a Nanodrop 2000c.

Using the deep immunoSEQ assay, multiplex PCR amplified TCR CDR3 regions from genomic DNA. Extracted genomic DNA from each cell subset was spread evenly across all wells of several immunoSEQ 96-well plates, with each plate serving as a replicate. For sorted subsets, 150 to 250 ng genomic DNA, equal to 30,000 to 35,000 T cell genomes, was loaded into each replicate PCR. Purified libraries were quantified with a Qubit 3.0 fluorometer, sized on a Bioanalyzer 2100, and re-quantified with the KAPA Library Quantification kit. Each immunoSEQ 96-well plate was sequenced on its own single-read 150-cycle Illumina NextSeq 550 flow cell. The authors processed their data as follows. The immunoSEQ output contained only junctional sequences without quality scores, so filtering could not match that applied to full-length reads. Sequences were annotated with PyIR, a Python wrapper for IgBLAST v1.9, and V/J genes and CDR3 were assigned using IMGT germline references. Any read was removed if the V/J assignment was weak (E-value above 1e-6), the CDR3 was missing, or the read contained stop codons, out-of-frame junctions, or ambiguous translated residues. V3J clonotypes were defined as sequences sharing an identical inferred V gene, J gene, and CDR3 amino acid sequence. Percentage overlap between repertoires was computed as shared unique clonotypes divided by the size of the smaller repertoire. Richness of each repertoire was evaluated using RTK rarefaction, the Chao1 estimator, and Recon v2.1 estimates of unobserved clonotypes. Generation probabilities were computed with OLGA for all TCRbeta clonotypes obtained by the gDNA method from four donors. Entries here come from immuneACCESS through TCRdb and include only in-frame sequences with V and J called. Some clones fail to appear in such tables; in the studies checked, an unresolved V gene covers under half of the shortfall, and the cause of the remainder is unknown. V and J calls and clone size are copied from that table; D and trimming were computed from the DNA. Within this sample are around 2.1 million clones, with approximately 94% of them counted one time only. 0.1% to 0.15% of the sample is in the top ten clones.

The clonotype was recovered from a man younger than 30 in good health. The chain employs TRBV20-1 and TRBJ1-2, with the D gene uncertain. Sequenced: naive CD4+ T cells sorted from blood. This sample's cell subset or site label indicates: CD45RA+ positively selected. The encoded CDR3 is CSAGGYTF. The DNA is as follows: TGCAGTGCTGGCGGCTACACCTTC.